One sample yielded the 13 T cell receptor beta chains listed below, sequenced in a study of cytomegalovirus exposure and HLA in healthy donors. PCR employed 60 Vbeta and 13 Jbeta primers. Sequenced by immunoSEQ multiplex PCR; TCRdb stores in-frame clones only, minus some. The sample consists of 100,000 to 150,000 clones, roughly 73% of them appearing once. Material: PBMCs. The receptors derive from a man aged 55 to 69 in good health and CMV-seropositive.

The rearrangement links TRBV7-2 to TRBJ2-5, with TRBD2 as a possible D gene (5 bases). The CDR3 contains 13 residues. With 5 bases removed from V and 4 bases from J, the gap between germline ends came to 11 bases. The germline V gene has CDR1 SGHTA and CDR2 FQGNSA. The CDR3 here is CASSPRRSETQYF. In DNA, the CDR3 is TGTGCCAGCAGCCCCCGGAGGTCAGAGACCCAGTACTTC. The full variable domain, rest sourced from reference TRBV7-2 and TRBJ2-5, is GAGVSQSPSNKVTEKGKDVELRCDPISGHTALYWYRQSLGQGLEFLIYFQGNSAPDKSGLPSDRFSAERTGGSVSTLTIQRTQQEDSAVYLCASSPRRSETQYFGPGTRLLVL.

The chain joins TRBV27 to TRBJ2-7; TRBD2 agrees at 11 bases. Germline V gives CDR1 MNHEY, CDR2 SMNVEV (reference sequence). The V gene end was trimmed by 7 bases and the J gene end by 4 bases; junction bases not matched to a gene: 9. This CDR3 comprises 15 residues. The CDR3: CASIRASGGRYEQYF. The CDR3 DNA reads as TGTGCCAGCATTAGGGCTAGCGGGGGGCGGTACGAGCAGTACTTC.

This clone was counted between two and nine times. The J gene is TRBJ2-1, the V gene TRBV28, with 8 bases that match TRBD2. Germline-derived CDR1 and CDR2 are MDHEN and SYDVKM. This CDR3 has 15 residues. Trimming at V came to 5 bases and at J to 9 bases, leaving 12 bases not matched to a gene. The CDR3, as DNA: TGTGCCAGCAGTACTCCGGGGGGGGCGGGGGGTGAGCAGTTCTTC. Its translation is CASSTPGGAGGEQFF.

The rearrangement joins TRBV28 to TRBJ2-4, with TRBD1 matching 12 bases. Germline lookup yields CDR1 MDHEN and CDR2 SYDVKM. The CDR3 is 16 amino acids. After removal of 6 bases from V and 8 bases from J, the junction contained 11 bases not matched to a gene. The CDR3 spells CASSPGQGAFWDIQYF. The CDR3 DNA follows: TGTGCCAGCAGCCCGGGACAGGGGGCGTTTTGGGACATTCAGTACTTC.

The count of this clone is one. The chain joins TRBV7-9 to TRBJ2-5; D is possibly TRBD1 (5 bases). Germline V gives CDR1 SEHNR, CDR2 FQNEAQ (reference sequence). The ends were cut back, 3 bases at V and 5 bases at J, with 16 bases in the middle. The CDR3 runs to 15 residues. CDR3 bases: TGTGCCAGCAGCTTCTCAGCCGTACCAGGGGAGACCCAGTACTTC. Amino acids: CASSFSAVPGETQYF.

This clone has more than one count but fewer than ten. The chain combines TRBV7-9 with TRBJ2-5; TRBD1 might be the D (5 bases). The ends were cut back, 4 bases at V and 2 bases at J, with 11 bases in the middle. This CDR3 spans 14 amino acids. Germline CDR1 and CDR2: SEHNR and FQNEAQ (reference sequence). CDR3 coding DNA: TGTGCCAGCAGCTCCTCAGGGTTTCAAGAGACCCAGTACTTC. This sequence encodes CASSSSGFQETQYF.

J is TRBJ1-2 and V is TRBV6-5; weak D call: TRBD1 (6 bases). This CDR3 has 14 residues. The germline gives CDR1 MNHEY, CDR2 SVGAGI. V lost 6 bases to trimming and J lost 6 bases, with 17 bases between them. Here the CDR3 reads CASSRGRGIDGYTF. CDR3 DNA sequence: TGTGCCAGCAGCCGGGGGAGGGGGATAGATGGCTACACCTTC.

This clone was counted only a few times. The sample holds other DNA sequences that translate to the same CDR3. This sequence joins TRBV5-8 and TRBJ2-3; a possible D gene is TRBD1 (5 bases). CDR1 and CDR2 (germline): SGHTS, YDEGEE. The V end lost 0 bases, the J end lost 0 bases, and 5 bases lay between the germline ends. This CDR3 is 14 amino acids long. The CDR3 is CASSLGQSTDTQYF. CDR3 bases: TGTGCCAGCAGCTTGGGACAGAGCACAGATACGCAGTATTTT.

The CDR3 DNA reads TGTGCCACCAGCAGACGAAGCGGGGAATACAATGAGCAGTTCTTC. Translating it yields CATSRRSGEYNEQFF. The chain joins TRBV15 to TRBJ2-1, with 7 bases that match TRBD2. This CDR3 comprises 15 residues. Germline assignment: CDR1 LNHNV and CDR2 YYDKDF (reference sequence). With V trimmed by 2 bases and J by 4 bases, 5 bases remained unmatched. Full variable domain (remainder filled in from reference TRBV15 and TRBJ2-1): DAMVIQNPRYQVTQFGKPVTLSCSQTLNHNVMYWYQQKSSQAPKLLFHYYDKDFNNEADTPDNFQSRRPNTSFCFLDIRSPGLGDTAMYLCATSRRSGEYNEQFFGPGTRLTVL.

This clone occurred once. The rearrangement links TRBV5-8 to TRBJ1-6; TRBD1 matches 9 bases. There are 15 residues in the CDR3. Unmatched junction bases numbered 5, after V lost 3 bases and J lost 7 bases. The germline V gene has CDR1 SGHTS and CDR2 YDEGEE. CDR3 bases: TGTGCCAGCAGCTCTGGACAGGGGTTAAATTCACCCCTCCACTTT. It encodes CASSSGQGLNSPLHF.

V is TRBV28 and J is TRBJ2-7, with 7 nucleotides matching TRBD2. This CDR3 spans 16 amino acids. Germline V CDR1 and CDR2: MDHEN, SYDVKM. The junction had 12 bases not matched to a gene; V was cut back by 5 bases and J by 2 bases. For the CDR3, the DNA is TGTGCCAGCAGTCCATCGGGGGGTATAGCGGCCTACGAGCAGTACTTC. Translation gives CASSPSGGIAAYEQYF.

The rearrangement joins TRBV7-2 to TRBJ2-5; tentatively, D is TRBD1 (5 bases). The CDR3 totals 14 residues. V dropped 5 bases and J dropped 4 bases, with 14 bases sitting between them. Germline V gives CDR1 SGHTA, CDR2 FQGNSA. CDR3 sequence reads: CASSPGSQGETQYF. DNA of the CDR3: TGTGCCAGCAGCCCCGGAAGTCAGGGAGAGACCCAGTACTTC.

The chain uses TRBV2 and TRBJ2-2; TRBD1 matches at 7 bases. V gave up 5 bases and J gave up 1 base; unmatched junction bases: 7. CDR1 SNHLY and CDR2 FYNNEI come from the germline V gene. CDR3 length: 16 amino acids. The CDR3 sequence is CASSSQGTENTGELFF. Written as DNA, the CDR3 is TGTGCCAGCAGTTCCCAGGGGACAGAGAACACCGGGGAGCTGTTTTTT.